This TCR beta chain was sequenced in a study of naive and memory T cell subsets. Study-level findings and limits: A few larger clonotypes appeared in naive repertoires, especially CD8, possibly memory cells re-expressing CD45RA. Activation and differentiation may alter RNA-based TCR counts.

Germline V CDR1 and CDR2: SEHNR, FQNEAQ (reference sequence). V lost 3 bases and J 8 bases, leaving 11 bases between the germline ends. CDR3 length equals 13 residues. An equimolar mix of two oligonucleotides served as the beta constant-region primer for TRBC1 and TRBC2. Nested alpha and beta constant-region primers with the SP2 primer drove four PCR rounds on ligated cDNA. TCRdb reprocessed the UMI-ligation and nested PCR reads via MiXCR and lists one record per CDR3 protein. Of about 140,000 distinct CDR3 sequences in the sample, about 20% are singletons; the top ten hold about 0.6%. Cells stained for CD3, CD4, CD8, CD45RA, CD27 and viability were sorted into four CD45RA/CD27 subsets. The sample holds a few counts of this clonotype. Its antigen is unidentified.

The sample consisted of naive CD8+ T cells from blood. The chain has TRBV7-9 and TRBJ2-1; D may be TRBD2 (6 bases). The sequence derives from a human donor in good health. The CDR3 region is CASSFGSIDEQFF. The CDR3 coding sequence is TGTGCCAGCAGCTTCGGGAGTATCGATGAGCAGTTCTTC.